The T cell receptor (beta chain) under discussion was sequenced for a study of CD8 T cells in Susac syndrome. Study-wide results and caveats: The study's TCR sequencing and HLA analysis covered a relatively small number of individuals, and the study acknowledged this.

Sequencing of TCR beta covered CD8+ and CD4+ T cells obtained from blood. In contrast to the negatively isolated CD8+ and CD4+ T cells, TEMRA cells were FACS-enriched. With random hexamers, reverse transcription was performed on about 0.5 to 1 ug of RNA. Multiplex PCR with immunoSEQ amplified the TCR beta CDR3 across 54 Vbeta and 13 Jbeta. TCRdb re-called the immunoSEQ multiplex PCR reads through MiXCR, storing one row per CDR3 protein. The sample lists about 29,000 distinct CDR3 sequences, about 93% occurring once. Germline lookup yields CDR1 LNHDA and CDR2 SQIVND (reference sequence). The length of the CDR3 is 14 residues. Trimming cost V 2 bases and J 2 bases, with 10 bases left between them. Points on this clonotype: The target antigen is unknown.

V usage is TRBV19 and J usage is TRBJ2-7; D is unresolved. The clonotype originates from a human donor in good health. The specimen was CD8+ T cells from PBMCs. The CDR3 DNA is TGTGCCAGTAGTATAACCCCCAAGGCCTACGAGCAGTACTTC. Protein product: CASSITPKAYEQYF.